This passage covers 22 T cell receptor beta chains from one sample sequenced in a study of T-cell memory formation after mild COVID-19. From the 5' RACE reads, TCRdb called clonotypes with MiXCR, one entry per CDR3 protein. The sample consists of a few hundred thousand distinct CDR3 sequences, around a tenth of them appearing once. The sample comprised PBMCs or a T cell subset sorted from them (not recorded which). Source of these receptors: a man younger than 30 who had mild COVID-19 (a few samples of this study predate the infection). Cell type and time point are not known.

This clonotype was observed a few times. J is TRBJ2-3 and V is TRBV19; D not certain. CDR1 is LNHDA, CDR2 SQIVND, per germline (reference sequence). There are 13 residues in the CDR3. V was cut by 4 bases and J by 6 bases, with 11 bases left in between. The CDR3 nucleotides are TGTGCCAGTAGTACTCTCCTCTTGGATACGCAGTATTTT. This sequence encodes CASSTLLLDTQYF. The variable domain in full, with the rest retrieved from reference TRBV19 and TRBJ2-3, is DGGITQSPKYLFRKEGQNVTLSCEQNLNHDAMYWYRQDPGQGLRLIYYSQIVNDFQKGDIAEGYSVSREKKESFPLTVTSAQKNPTAFYLCASSTLLLDTQYFGPGTRLTVL.

In its sample, this clonotype was seen a few times. The CDR3 coding sequence is TGTGCCAGCAGTGGAAACTCGGGGGACCGTAATTCACCCCTCCACTTT. Encoded protein: CASSGNSGDRNSPLHF. The chain links TRBV27 to TRBJ1-6; a possible D gene is TRBD1 (5 bases). V was shortened by 5 bases and J by 6 bases, with 17 bases between the two germline ends. Germline V lookup: CDR1 MNHEY, CDR2 SMNVEV (reference sequence). CDR3 length: 16 amino acids.

The chain carries TRBV28 and TRBJ2-7; 8 bases are shared with TRBD2. The CDR3 has 13 amino acids. Germline CDR1 reads MDHEN; CDR2 reads SYDVKM. Trimming took 9 bases from V and 5 from J; bases not matched to a gene: 9. The CDR3 sequence is CASSGGVMDEQYV. The DNA for the CDR3 is TGTGCCAGTTCCGGGGGGGTGATGGACGAGCAGTACGTC.

This clonotype showed up just a few times. The CDR3 coding sequence is TGTGCCAGCAGTTCTAGATGGGGAATCGAGACCCAGTACTTC. This sequence encodes CASSSRWGIETQYF. The gene calls are TRBV27 and TRBJ2-5; no reliable D call. In germline, CDR1 is MNHEY, CDR2 SMNVEV (reference sequence). Trimming took off 4 bases at V and 5 bases at J, with 14 bases between the two ends. The CDR3 totals 14 residues.

V gene TRBV12-3 or TRBV12-4 combines with J gene TRBJ2-3; a possible D gene is TRBD1 (6 bases). The CDR3 extends over 12 amino acids. Trimming pared 10 bases from V and 2 bases from J, leaving 10 bases between. CDR3 region: CATKGVTDTQYF. The CDR3, as DNA: TGTGCCACCAAGGGGGTCACAGATACGCAGTATTTT.

In its sample, this clonotype was seen a few times. V is TRBV7-9 and J is TRBJ2-5; possibly TRBD2 for D (6 bases). Germline V gene data show CDR1 as SEHNR and CDR2 as FQNEAQ (reference sequence). This CDR3 has 16 amino acids. V lost 5 bases and J lost 4, with 20 bases in between. The CDR3 bases are TGTGCCAGCAGCCCTAGCTTCGGGGCCGGGGGAGAGACCCAGTACTTC. Translation: CASSPSFGAGGETQYF.

This clonotype was detected a few times. J is TRBJ2-2 and V is TRBV4-3; tentatively, D is TRBD1 or TRBD2 (5 bases each). There are 16 residues in the CDR3. Germline V gene lookup returns CDR1 LGHNA and CDR2 YSLEER. V lost 3 bases and J lost 1, with 12 bases in between. CDR3 DNA sequence: TGCGCCAGCAGCCAGCAGGGTGCGGGGAACACCGGGGAGCTGTTTTTT. It specifies CASSQQGAGNTGELFF.

V is TRBV7-3 and J is TRBJ2-2; the D gene is possibly TRBD2 (6 bases). CDR1 is SGHTA, CDR2 FQGTGA, per germline. V was trimmed by 5 bases and J by 8 bases, leaving 9 bases between them. The CDR3 is 12 residues long. The CDR3 spells CASSLSGGELFF. CDR3 in DNA: TGTGCCAGCAGCCTCAGCGGGGGGGAGCTGTTTTTT.

This clonotype was recorded a few times. This chain joins TRBV7-8 and TRBJ2-2; no reliable D call. V lost 2 bases, J lost 1 base, and 8 bases lay in between. There are 15 residues in the CDR3. Germline V CDR1 and CDR2: SGHVS, FQNEAQ. For the CDR3, the DNA is TGTGCCAGCAGCTTAACTATTGGGAACACCGGGGAGCTGTTTTTT. Translated, it gives CASSLTIGNTGELFF. The entire variable domain, with the rest obtained from reference TRBV7-8 and TRBJ2-2, is as follows: GAGVSQSPRYKVAKRGQDVALRCDPISGHVSLFWYQQALGQGPEFLTYFQNEAQLDKSGLPSDRFFAERPEGSVSTLKIQRTQQEDSAVYLCASSLTIGNTGELFFGEGSRLTVL.

V gene TRBV20-1 combines with J gene TRBJ1-6; D is unclear. This CDR3 has 12 amino acids. Germline V gene lookup returns CDR1 DFQATT and CDR2 SNEGSKA (reference sequence). V gave up 1 base and J gave up 10 bases, with 8 bases separating them. The CDR3 sequence: CSARATESPLHF. The CDR3 region has the DNA TGCAGTGCTAGAGCGACCGAATCACCCCTCCACTTT.

A remark on this clonotype: The junction shows a germline mismatch at one end, possibly a read error. The V and J genes are TRBV3-1 and TRBJ1-2, with 9 bases matching TRBD1. The CDR3 is 14 residues long. CDR1 is LGHDT and CDR2 is YNNKEL in the germline V gene (reference sequence). The DNA of the CDR3 is TGTCCCAGCAGCCTTGACAGGGGGATGAGTGGCTACACCTTC. Translation: CPSSLDRGMSGYTF.

The chain joins TRBV9 to TRBJ2-2, with 7 bases fitting TRBD2. The V segment lost 4 bases and the J segment 6 bases; nucleotides outside the gene matches: 6. This CDR3 has 14 amino acids. Germline CDR1 SGDLS, CDR2 YYNGEE. The CDR3, as DNA: TGTGCCAGCAGCATAACTAGCGCCTCCGGGGAGCTGTTTTTT. Amino acid sequence: CASSITSASGELFF.

The chain employs TRBV27 and TRBJ2-1; 7 bases line up with TRBD1. V lost 6 bases and J lost 11; bases outside the gene matches: 7. Germline assignment: CDR1 MNHEY and CDR2 SMNVEV (reference sequence). The CDR3 has 12 amino acids. As DNA, the CDR3 is TGTGCCAGCAGCCGGGGACAGCTAAAGCAGTTCTTC. This sequence encodes CASSRGQLKQFF.

This chain links TRBV27 with TRBJ2-3; 11 bases match TRBD2. The CDR3 is 17 amino acids. Germline lookup yields CDR1 MNHEY and CDR2 SMNVEV (reference sequence). The V and J ends lost 5 bases and 5 bases, in that order; junction bases with no gene match: 12. The CDR3 bases are TGTGCCAGCAGTCCCCGGGGTAGCGGGGGGGTAAGAGATACGCAGTATTTT. It is translated as CASSPRGSGGVRDTQYF.

This clonotype appeared a few times. In DNA, the CDR3 is TGTGCCAGCAGCGTCGCTGGGGGCCCTGGGGCCAACGTCCTGACTTTC. Translating gives CASSVAGGPGANVLTF. The rearrangement joins TRBV7-3 to TRBJ2-6; D might be TRBD1 (6 bases). V shed 5 bases and J shed 2 bases, with 13 bases lying between them. This CDR3 region has 16 residues. In germline, CDR1 is SGHTA, CDR2 FQGTGA.

This clonotype has ten or more counts. The DNA for the CDR3 is TGTGCCAGCTCAAAGGCTAATCAGCGAGCCGGGGATACGCAGTATTTT. Its translation is CASSKANQRAGDTQYF. This chain joins TRBV18 and TRBJ2-3; D call uncertain. The V end lost 5 bases, the J end lost 6 bases, and 21 bases lay between the germline ends. Germline-derived CDR1 and CDR2 are KGHSH and LQKENI. The CDR3 runs to 16 residues.

Only a few counts were recorded for this clonotype. This sequence joins TRBV11-2 and TRBJ2-3, with TRBD2 matching over 8 bases. Per germline, CDR1 SGHAT and CDR2 FQNNGV. The CDR3 has 15 residues. Trimming removed 7 bases from V and 1 base from J; junction bases left unmatched: 7. As DNA, the CDR3 is TGTGCCAGCACCCTTCGGCGGGGGGGCACAGATACGCAGTATTTT. Protein: CASTLRRGGTDTQYF. The entire variable domain, with the rest obtained from reference TRBV11-2 and TRBJ2-3, is as follows: EAGVAQSPRYKIIEKRQSVAFWCNPISGHATLYWYQQILGQGPKLLIQFQNNGVVDDSQLPKDRFSAERLKGVDSTLKIQPAKLEDSAVYLCASTLRRGGTDTQYFGPGTRLTVL.

The J gene is TRBJ1-2, the V gene TRBV5-1; perhaps TRBD1 as D (5 bases). V was cut by 4 bases and J by 4 bases, with 20 bases left in between. Germline values: CDR1 SGHRS, CDR2 YFSETQ. The CDR3 consists of 16 residues. CDR3 sequence (DNA): TGCGCCAGCAGCCGAGACAGCTCAGCCTCCATCTATGGCTACACCTTC. Its protein product is CASSRDSSASIYGYTF.

This clonotype was counted between two and nine times. This chain links TRBV27 with TRBJ2-6; D is unclear. The germline CDR1 and CDR2 sequences are MNHEY and SMNVEV (reference sequence). CDR3 size: 16 residues. V lost 3 bases, J lost 0 bases, and 9 bases lay in between. This CDR3 is CASSFEGRSGANVLTF. The CDR3 coding sequence is TGTGCCAGCAGTTTCGAAGGTCGCTCTGGGGCCAACGTCCTGACTTTC.

This clonotype was detected only a few times. The gene calls are TRBV12-3 or TRBV12-4 and TRBJ2-7; D unresolved. The V end was cut by 3 bases, the J end by 1 base, with 7 bases between. The CDR3 has 13 residues. The CDR3 DNA follows: TGTGCCAGCAGTTTTGCAGCGTCCTACGAGCAGTACTTC. This sequence encodes CASSFAASYEQYF.

This clonotype was detected only a few times. J is TRBJ1-2 and V is TRBV3-1, with 7 bases lining up with TRBD1. The germline CDR1 and CDR2 sequences are LGHDT and YNNKEL (reference sequence). V dropped 1 base and J dropped 1; count of bases not matched to a gene: 6. The CDR3 is made up of 16 amino acids. CDR3 DNA sequence: TGTGCCAGCAGCCAAGTGACAGGGTCCTATAACTATGGCTACACCTTC. Residues: CASSQVTGSYNYGYTF.

In this sample, this clonotype turned up many times. V usage is TRBV5-1 and J usage is TRBJ1-1; D ambiguous. Germline V CDR1 and CDR2: SGHRS, YFSETQ. The CDR3 covers 14 residues. The V end lost 5 bases, the J end lost 4 bases, and 15 bases lay between the germline ends. The chain's CDR3 is CASSLLPAVTEAFF. For the CDR3, the DNA is TGCGCCAGCAGTCTTCTTCCCGCGGTCACTGAAGCTTTCTTT.